Listed here are 9 T cell receptor beta chains from one sample, sequenced in a study of T cell clonotyping in hematopoietic cell transplantation. Noted time point: recipient sample about 28 days before transplant, after cytoreduction. Assay used: immunoSEQ multiplex PCR; TCRdb lists only in-frame clones, some missing. The data contain about 49,000 clones, 80% to 90% of them singletons. The sample in question was peripheral blood mononuclear cells, obtained before stem cell transplant. The receptor source for this set is a man in his fifties or sixties with biphenotypic leukemia. Some clones in this sample may be carry-over from other donors' samples.

The chain employs TRBV28 and TRBJ1-2; D gene uncertain. The germline CDR1 and CDR2 sequences are MDHEN and SYDVKM. This CDR3 is 14 amino acids long. The V end was cut by 5 bases, the J end by 4 bases, with 14 bases between. CDR3 bases: TGTGCCAGCAGTCCCCCCGTCCGACTCTATGGCTACACCTTC. Its translation: CASSPPVRLYGYTF.

This chain connects TRBV7-3 to TRBJ2-1; TRBD2 matches 10 bases. Germline lookup yields CDR1 SGHTA and CDR2 FQGTGA. The CDR3 has 15 residues. Trimming at V came to 5 bases and at J to 4 bases, leaving 5 bases not matched to a gene. The CDR3 reads CASSPGTSAYNEQFF. The CDR3 DNA is TGTGCCAGCAGCCCCGGGACTAGCGCTTACAATGAGCAGTTCTTC.

V gene TRBV30 combines with J gene TRBJ1-3; D not certain. The CDR3 has 13 amino acids. Between the trimmed V and J ends, which lost 7 bases and 0 bases, there was a span of 10 bases. The germline V gene has CDR1 GTSNPN and CDR2 SVGIG (reference sequence). The CDR3 DNA reads TGTGCCTTTTTCAAGGGCTCTGGAAACACCATATATTTT. Residues: CAFFKGSGNTIYF.

V gene TRBV19 combines with J gene TRBJ2-3, with 8 bases aligning to TRBD2. The ends lost 7 bases at V and 4 bases at J; junction bases unmatched: 10. The CDR3 extends over 15 amino acids. In germline, CDR1 is LNHDA, CDR2 SQIVND (reference sequence). The CDR3, as DNA: TGTGCCAGTACGCCCGGACTAGCAGTGGCAGATACGCAGTATTTT. It encodes CASTPGLAVADTQYF.

This clone showed up just once. The genes are TRBV7-3 and TRBJ2-1; weak D call: TRBD1 (6 bases). CDR3 length: 13 residues. Between the trimmed V and J ends, which lost 5 bases and 10 bases, there was a span of 15 bases. The germline CDR1 and CDR2 sequences are SGHTA and FQGTGA. Here the CDR3 reads CASSTGPDGEQFF. The CDR3 DNA sequence: TGTGCCAGCAGCACAGGGCCCGATGGAGAGCAGTTCTTC.

The chain is built from TRBV4-3 and TRBJ2-7; D is undetermined. V lost 1 base and J 0 bases, leaving 10 bases between the germline ends. From germline, CDR1 is LGHNA and CDR2 YSLEER. The CDR3 spans 15 residues. CDR3 in amino acids: CASSQGVRFSYEQYF. CDR3 in DNA: TGCGCCAGCAGCCAAGGGGTGCGTTTCTCCTACGAGCAGTACTTC.

The chain carries TRBV7-2 and TRBJ2-1, with 10 bases matching TRBD2. With 6 bases clipped from V and 3 bases from J, the junction kept 2 bases outside the gene matches. Per germline, CDR1 SGHTA and CDR2 FQGNSA. The CDR3 totals 14 residues. The CDR3 DNA sequence: TGTGCCAGCAGTCTAGCGGGAGACTACAATGAGCAGTTCTTC. It yields the protein CASSLAGDYNEQFF.

The chain has TRBV4-2 and TRBJ2-1; TRBD1 aligns across 11 bases. Germline V gene sequence: CDR1 LGHNA, CDR2 YNFKEQ. There are 17 residues in the CDR3. J lost 11 bases, V lost 0 bases, and 12 bases had no gene match. CDR3 sequence reads: CASSQDLRDRGGEKQFF. CDR3 nucleotide sequence: TGTGCCAGCAGCCAAGACCTCCGGGACAGGGGGGGAGAAAAGCAGTTCTTC.

Turning to this clone: This sample includes further DNA sequences coding for the same CDR3. CDR3 region: CASSVVNGELFF. The CDR3 nucleotides read TGTGCCAGCAGCGTAGTCAACGGGGAGCTGTTTTTT. This chain links TRBV9 with TRBJ2-2, with D uncertain. V lost 0 bases to trimming and J lost 7 bases, with 4 bases between them. CDR1 and CDR2 (germline): SGDLS, YYNGEE. The CDR3 runs 12 residues.